Listed below are T cell receptor beta chains from one sample, sequenced in a study of blood T cell repertoires in COVID-19. Data came from immunoSEQ multiplex PCR; TCRdb stores just in-frame clones and leaves some out. In the table there are about 200,000 clones, 80% to 90% of which are singletons. Sequencing was done on a sample of peripheral blood. The receptors were sampled from a man aged 50-59 years with acute or convalescent COVID-19. Each CDR3 is given with its conserved first and last residue. Each record gives: D gene, J gene, V gene, clone size, CDR3 protein, CDR3 DNA. D genes are given only for firm matches. Clone size, where shown, is once, few, many, or a class for clones that have expanded.

D gene: -
J gene: TRBJ1-6
V gene: TRBV21-1
clone size: -
CDR3 protein: CASSKALSGCRDFSPLHF
CDR3 DNA: TGTGCCAGCAGCAAAGCGCTTTCGGGTTGCCGGGACTTCTCACCCCTCCACTTT

D gene: TRBD1
J gene: TRBJ1-1
V gene: TRBV5-1
clone size: -
CDR3 protein: CASSLAQGVNTEAFF
CDR3 DNA: TGCGCCAGCAGCTTGGCCCAGGGGGTTAACACTGAAGCTTTCTTT

D gene: TRBD1
J gene: TRBJ2-4
V gene: TRBV29-1
clone size: -
CDR3 protein: CSVGGTGENIQYF
CDR3 DNA: TGCAGCGTTGGTGGGACAGGAGAAAACATTCAGTACTTC

D gene: -
J gene: TRBJ1-2
V gene: TRBV19
clone size: few
CDR3 protein: CASKPGVWNYGYTF
CDR3 DNA: TGTGCCAGTAAGCCGGGGGTATGGAACTATGGCTACACCTTC

D gene: -
J gene: TRBJ1-2
V gene: TRBV13
clone size: -
CDR3 protein: CASSSSRQAYGYTF
CDR3 DNA: TGTGCCAGCAGCTCCTCAAGACAGGCCTATGGCTACACCTTC

D gene: TRBD1
J gene: TRBJ1-1
V gene: TRBV5-8
clone size: -
CDR3 protein: CASERGQGGLNTEAFF
CDR3 DNA: TGTGCCAGCGAGAGGGGACAGGGAGGCTTGAACACTGAAGCTTTCTTT

D gene: -
J gene: TRBJ1-2
V gene: TRBV6-5
clone size: -
CDR3 protein: CASSYSSGALDGYTF
CDR3 DNA: TGTGCCAGCAGTTACTCCTCAGGGGCTCTCGATGGCTACACCTTC

D gene: -
J gene: TRBJ1-4
V gene: TRBV5-1
clone size: -
CDR3 protein: CASSLAVQTNEKLFF
CDR3 DNA: TGCGCCAGCAGCTTGGCCGTTCAGACAAATGAAAAACTGTTTTTT

D gene: TRBD2
J gene: TRBJ2-2
V gene: TRBV25-1
clone size: -
CDR3 protein: CASSERGGRTGELFF
CDR3 DNA: TGTGCCAGCAGTGAGAGGGGAGGGCGGACCGGGGAGCTGTTTTTT

D gene: -
J gene: TRBJ2-7
V gene: TRBV10-1
clone size: few
CDR3 protein: CASSDYFQGEQYF
CDR3 DNA: TGCGCCAGCAGTGACTACTTCCAGGGCGAGCAGTACTTC

D gene: TRBD1
J gene: TRBJ1-1
V gene: TRBV5-1
clone size: few
CDR3 protein: CASSPGTGARGTEAFF
CDR3 DNA: TGCGCCAGCAGCCCCGGGACAGGGGCCAGGGGCACTGAAGCTTTCTTT

D gene: TRBD1
J gene: TRBJ2-2
V gene: TRBV6-4
clone size: -
CDR3 protein: CATQGQENTGELFF
CDR3 DNA: TGTGCCACCCAGGGACAGGAGAACACCGGGGAGCTGTTTTTT

D gene: TRBD1
J gene: TRBJ1-2
V gene: TRBV18
clone size: -
CDR3 protein: CASSPGQGSGYTF
CDR3 DNA: TGTGCCAGCTCACCGGGACAGGGGTCTGGCTACACCTTC

D gene: -
J gene: TRBJ1-2
V gene: TRBV12-3/TRBV12-4
clone size: -
CDR3 protein: CASSFRELGYTF
CDR3 DNA: TGTGCCAGCAGTTTTCGGGAACTTGGCTACACCTTC

D gene: TRBD1
J gene: TRBJ1-5
V gene: TRBV27
clone size: -
CDR3 protein: CASGKDRARQPQHF
CDR3 DNA: TGTGCCAGCGGTAAGGACAGGGCGCGACAGCCCCAGCATTTT

D gene: TRBD2
J gene: TRBJ2-1
V gene: TRBV6-5
clone size: -
CDR3 protein: CASRGLAGGDNEQFF
CDR3 DNA: TGTGCCAGCAGGGGACTAGCGGGGGGAGACAATGAGCAGTTCTTC

D gene: -
J gene: TRBJ1-1
V gene: TRBV12-3/TRBV12-4
clone size: -
CDR3 protein: CASSPGNEAFF
CDR3 DNA: TGTGCCAGCAGTCCGGGAAATGAAGCTTTCTTT

D gene: -
J gene: TRBJ1-2
V gene: TRBV30
clone size: -
CDR3 protein: CAWARDRGIVGYTF
CDR3 DNA: TGTGCCTGGGCCCGGGACCGGGGGATAGTGGGCTACACCTTC

D gene: TRBD1
J gene: TRBJ2-7
V gene: TRBV3-1/TRBV3-2
clone size: -
CDR3 protein: CASSQEGTAARAYF
CDR3 DNA: TGTGCCAGCAGCCAAGAGGGGACAGCCGCCAGGGCGTACTTC

D gene: -
J gene: TRBJ1-1
V gene: TRBV7-9
clone size: -
CDR3 protein: CASSLEPGQNTEAFF
CDR3 DNA: TGTGCCAGCAGCTTGGAACCGGGACAGAACACTGAAGCTTTCTTT

D gene: TRBD1
J gene: TRBJ1-4
V gene: TRBV6-5
clone size: many
CDR3 protein: CASSYSSGGKLFF
CDR3 DNA: TGTGCCAGCAGTTACTCATCAGGGGGGAAACTGTTTTTT

D gene: TRBD1
J gene: TRBJ1-2
V gene: TRBV18
clone size: once
CDR3 protein: CASSVGQGSYGYTF
CDR3 DNA: TGTGCCAGCTCTGTGGGACAGGGGTCCTATGGCTACACCTTC

D gene: -
J gene: TRBJ1-5
V gene: TRBV4-1
clone size: few
CDR3 protein: CASSQGGRSYSNQPQHF
CDR3 DNA: TGCGCCAGCAGCCAAGGGGGCAGGTCTTATAGCAATCAGCCCCAGCATTTT

D gene: TRBD1
J gene: TRBJ1-2
V gene: TRBV18
clone size: -
CDR3 protein: CASSNTRQGAYDGYTF
CDR3 DNA: TGTGCCAGCTCAAACACCCGACAGGGGGCCTACGATGGCTACACCTTC

D gene: -
J gene: TRBJ2-7
V gene: TRBV6-5
clone size: -
CDR3 protein: CASSRWGQGPWEQYF
CDR3 DNA: TGTGCCAGCAGCCGCTGGGGGCAGGGGCCTTGGGAGCAGTACTTC

D gene: TRBD2
J gene: TRBJ2-1
V gene: TRBV10-3
clone size: -
CDR3 protein: CAISEAGTSGGPRDEQFF
CDR3 DNA: TGTGCCATCAGTGAGGCGGGGACTAGCGGGGGACCCAGGGATGAGCAGTTCTTC

D gene: TRBD1
J gene: TRBJ2-5
V gene: TRBV19
clone size: -
CDR3 protein: CASSDTGGETQYF
CDR3 DNA: TGTGCCAGTAGTGATACAGGGGGAGAGACCCAGTACTTC

D gene: TRBD2
J gene: TRBJ2-2
V gene: TRBV7-9
clone size: once
CDR3 protein: CASSLGTSGGSGELFF
CDR3 DNA: TGTGCCAGCAGCTTAGGGACTAGCGGGGGATCCGGGGAGCTGTTTTTT

D gene: TRBD1
J gene: TRBJ2-1
V gene: TRBV25-1
clone size: -
CDR3 protein: CASRPDRGSYNEQFF
CDR3 DNA: TGTGCCAGCAGGCCTGACAGGGGCTCCTACAATGAGCAGTTCTTC

D gene: TRBD1
J gene: TRBJ2-2
V gene: TRBV5-4
clone size: once
CDR3 protein: CASSLRAGGTGELFF
CDR3 DNA: TGTGCCAGCAGCTTGAGGGCAGGGGGTACCGGGGAGCTGTTTTTT

D gene: TRBD2
J gene: TRBJ2-1
V gene: TRBV5-1
clone size: -
CDR3 protein: CASSLASGVNNEQFF
CDR3 DNA: TGCGCCAGCAGCTTGGCCAGCGGGGTAAACAATGAGCAGTTCTTC

D gene: TRBD1
J gene: TRBJ1-2
V gene: TRBV5-1
clone size: -
CDR3 protein: CASSLRQGSYTF
CDR3 DNA: TGCGCCAGCAGCTTGAGACAGGGAAGCTACACCTTC

D gene: -
J gene: TRBJ2-7
V gene: TRBV6-5
clone size: -
CDR3 protein: CASSSSSYEQYF
CDR3 DNA: TGTGCCAGCAGTTCCAGCTCCTACGAGCAGTACTTC

D gene: -
J gene: TRBJ1-1
V gene: TRBV5-1
clone size: few
CDR3 protein: CASSGDTEAFF
CDR3 DNA: TGCGCCAGCTCGGGGGACACTGAAGCTTTCTTT

D gene: -
J gene: TRBJ2-7
V gene: TRBV11-3
clone size: -
CDR3 protein: CASSYEGSGEQYF
CDR3 DNA: TGTGCCAGCAGCTACGAGGGATCGGGCGAGCAGTACTTC

D gene: -
J gene: TRBJ2-1
V gene: TRBV10-3
clone size: -
CDR3 protein: CAISESRGGRNEQFF
CDR3 DNA: TGTGCCATCAGTGAGTCGAGGGGGGGCCGCAATGAGCAGTTCTTC

D gene: -
J gene: TRBJ2-2
V gene: TRBV19
clone size: -
CDR3 protein: CASSIWTVTTGELFF
CDR3 DNA: TGTGCCAGTAGTATATGGACAGTGACCACCGGGGAGCTGTTTTTT

D gene: TRBD1
J gene: TRBJ1-6
V gene: TRBV6-5
clone size: -
CDR3 protein: CASSGGQGGSPLHF
CDR3 DNA: TGTGCCAGCAGCGGGGGACAGGGAGGTTCACCCCTCCACTTT

D gene: -
J gene: TRBJ1-5
V gene: TRBV6-2/TRBV6-3
clone size: few
CDR3 protein: CASSYGAFTDQPQHF
CDR3 DNA: TGTGCCAGCAGTTACGGGGCCTTTACGGATCAGCCCCAGCATTTT

D gene: -
J gene: TRBJ2-5
V gene: TRBV5-1
clone size: -
CDR3 protein: CASSLLGLGQGQETQYF
CDR3 DNA: TGCGCCAGCAGCCTCCTGGGGCTAGGACAAGGCCAAGAGACCCAGTACTTC

D gene: -
J gene: TRBJ1-2
V gene: TRBV3-1/TRBV3-2
clone size: once
CDR3 protein: CASSQELGGYTF
CDR3 DNA: TGTGCCAGCAGCCAAGAACTGGGCGGCTACACCTTC

D gene: -
J gene: TRBJ1-1
V gene: TRBV29-1
clone size: -
CDR3 protein: CSTGQNTEAFF
CDR3 DNA: TGCAGCACTGGACAGAACACTGAAGCTTTCTTT

D gene: -
J gene: TRBJ2-2
V gene: TRBV2
clone size: -
CDR3 protein: CASSGRAPNTGELFF
CDR3 DNA: TGTGCCAGCAGCGGCAGGGCCCCGAACACCGGGGAGCTGTTTTTT

D gene: TRBD2
J gene: TRBJ2-2
V gene: TRBV2
clone size: -
CDR3 protein: CASLPGLVMAGELFF
CDR3 DNA: TGTGCCAGCCTTCCGGGACTAGTGATGGCCGGGGAGCTGTTTTTT

D gene: -
J gene: TRBJ1-1
V gene: TRBV7-9
clone size: -
CDR3 protein: CASSLDIGQGALEAFF
CDR3 DNA: TGTGCCAGCAGCTTAGATATCGGGCAGGGTGCCCTTGAAGCTTTCTTT

D gene: -
J gene: TRBJ1-2
V gene: TRBV2
clone size: few
CDR3 protein: CASSEGGRGGYTF
CDR3 DNA: TGTGCCAGCAGTGAAGGGGGGCGCGGTGGCTACACCTTC

D gene: -
J gene: TRBJ1-2
V gene: TRBV6-5
clone size: -
CDR3 protein: CASTSASQGHYGYTF
CDR3 DNA: TGTGCCAGCACCTCGGCGTCACAGGGACACTATGGCTACACCTTC

D gene: -
J gene: TRBJ2-7
V gene: TRBV10-1
clone size: -
CDR3 protein: CASSTGRGYEQYF
CDR3 DNA: TGCGCCAGCAGTACCGGCAGGGGTTACGAGCAGTACTTC

D gene: -
J gene: TRBJ2-1
V gene: TRBV4-1
clone size: -
CDR3 protein: CASSHPGLGSYNEQFF
CDR3 DNA: TGCGCCAGCAGCCACCCCGGACTGGGCTCCTACAATGAGCAGTTCTTC

D gene: TRBD1
J gene: TRBJ2-3
V gene: TRBV5-1
clone size: -
CDR3 protein: CASRGQDSRDTQYF
CDR3 DNA: TGCGCCAGCAGGGGACAGGATAGTCGAGATACGCAGTATTTT

D gene: -
J gene: TRBJ2-7
V gene: TRBV5-1
clone size: -
CDR3 protein: CASSLYSIGTYEQYF
CDR3 DNA: TGCGCCAGCAGCTTGTATTCCATCGGTACCTACGAGCAGTACTTC

D gene: -
J gene: TRBJ2-5
V gene: TRBV2
clone size: -
CDR3 protein: CASSEAEETQYF
CDR3 DNA: TGTGCCAGCAGTGAAGCTGAGGAGACCCAGTACTTC

D gene: -
J gene: TRBJ1-3
V gene: TRBV14
clone size: -
CDR3 protein: CASSREGAGNTIYF
CDR3 DNA: TGTGCCAGCAGCCGCGAGGGGGCTGGAAACACCATATATTTT

D gene: -
J gene: TRBJ1-1
V gene: TRBV2
clone size: -
CDR3 protein: CASSQEGLNTEAFF
CDR3 DNA: TGTGCCAGCAGTCAGGAGGGGCTGAACACTGAAGCTTTCTTT

D gene: TRBD2
J gene: TRBJ2-5
V gene: TRBV2
clone size: -
CDR3 protein: CASSLTSGMQETQYF
CDR3 DNA: TGTGCCAGCAGTCTAACTAGCGGGATGCAAGAGACCCAGTACTTC

D gene: TRBD1
J gene: TRBJ1-5
V gene: TRBV6-5
clone size: -
CDR3 protein: CAIRGQGGINQPQHF
CDR3 DNA: TGTGCCATACGGGGACAGGGGGGAATTAATCAGCCCCAGCATTTT

D gene: -
J gene: TRBJ1-2
V gene: TRBV7-2
clone size: -
CDR3 protein: CASSLLSGSPYGYTF
CDR3 DNA: TGTGCCAGCAGCTTACTGTCGGGGTCGCCCTATGGCTACACCTTC

D gene: -
J gene: TRBJ1-6
V gene: TRBV30
clone size: -
CDR3 protein: CAWSANPPTVNSPLHF
CDR3 DNA: TGTGCCTGGAGTGCGAACCCTCCGACAGTCAATTCACCCCTCCACTTT

D gene: -
J gene: TRBJ1-3
V gene: TRBV11-2
clone size: -
CDR3 protein: CASSHVRFGNTIYF
CDR3 DNA: TGTGCCAGCAGCCATGTCAGGTTTGGAAACACCATATATTTT

D gene: -
J gene: TRBJ2-7
V gene: TRBV5-1
clone size: -
CDR3 protein: CASGSGHLQYEQYF
CDR3 DNA: TGCGCCAGCGGCTCTGGACACCTCCAATACGAGCAGTACTTC